This T cell receptor beta chain was documented in a study of blood T cell repertoires in COVID-19. The overall study: The United States, Italy and Spain provided the acute and convalescent COVID-19 samples.

From germline, CDR1 is SGHRS and CDR2 YFSETQ. J lost 2 bases, V lost 1 base, and 6 bases had no gene match. The CDR3 extends over 16 amino acids. Measured with immunoSEQ multiplex PCR; TCRdb has only the in-frame clones, and not every one. There are approximately 460,000 clones in the sample; 89% occur only once, and about 1% lies in the top ten. Patients at the Seattle site were enrolled during active infection and followed longitudinally. This sequence originates from a man between 18 and 29 years old with COVID-19, enrolled during active disease. The specimen was peripheral blood. The chain uses TRBV5-1 and TRBJ2-7; 10 bases match TRBD1. The CDR3 loop reads CASSLSSGTGAYEQYF. CDR3 in DNA: TGCGCCAGCAGCTTGTCCTCCGGGACAGGGGCCTACGAGCAGTACTTC.